The next 18 T cell receptor beta chains were all read from a single sample in a study of neoadjuvant nivolumab and ipilimumab in lung cancer. Sequencing was performed with immunoSEQ multiplex PCR; in TCRdb, only in-frame clones are kept and a portion is missing. The sample gives thousands of clones, 91% of which show up once; around 3.3% is in the top ten. This material consisted of blood, taken after neoadjuvant nivolumab, alone or with ipilimumab, at or shortly before surgery. The source is an adult with non-small cell lung cancer. Some clones in this sample may be carry-over from other donors' samples.

This clone was seen once. This chain connects TRBV18 to TRBJ2-3; D is perhaps TRBD2 (6 bases). This CDR3 has 13 amino acids. The germline V gene encodes CDR1 KGHSH and CDR2 LQKENI. Trimming took off 5 bases at V and 2 bases at J, with 8 bases between the two ends. CDR3 sequence: CASSAGSTDTQYF. As DNA, the CDR3 is TGTGCCAGCTCAGCGGGATCCACAGATACGCAGTATTTT.

V is TRBV7-8 and J is TRBJ1-1, with 7 bases that match TRBD1. Germline trimming cut 5 bases from V and 4 bases from J; bases unmatched to any gene: 7. The CDR3 has 14 residues. Germline lookup yields CDR1 SGHVS and CDR2 FQNEAQ. The chain's CDR3 is CASSPRGLGTEAFF. For the CDR3, the DNA is TGTGCCAGCAGCCCAAGGGGGCTGGGCACTGAAGCTTTCTTT.

This clone occurred a few times. This chain links TRBV30 with TRBJ2-7, with D possibly being TRBD1 or TRBD2 (5 bases each). There are 11 residues in the CDR3. Looked up from germline, CDR1 is GTSNPN and CDR2 is SVGIG (reference sequence). V was trimmed by 5 bases and J by 7 bases, leaving 12 bases between them. The CDR3 region is CAWGVEGEQYF. The CDR3 DNA reads as TGTGCCTGGGGAGTAGAGGGGGAGCAGTACTTC.

The V call is TRBV19, the J call TRBJ1-2; TRBD1 is a possible D gene (6 bases). Trimming left V 6 bases short and J 2 bases short, with 7 bases between. The CDR3 extends over 12 amino acids. Per germline, CDR1 LNHDA and CDR2 SQIVND (reference sequence). The CDR3 reads CASSGQNYGYTF. CDR3 DNA sequence: TGTGCCAGTAGCGGACAGAACTATGGCTACACCTTC.

The chain links TRBV18 to TRBJ2-7, with D unresolved. The CDR3 spans 12 residues. Between the trimmed V and J ends, which lost 4 bases and 0 bases, there was a span of 4 bases. In germline, CDR1 is KGHSH, CDR2 LQKENI. The CDR3 loop is CASSLYSYEQYF. CDR3 coding DNA: TGTGCCAGCTCACTTTACTCCTACGAGCAGTACTTC.

CDR3 coding DNA: TGTGCCAGCAGTGACCGCGAGAATCAGCCCCAGCATTTT. Its translation: CASSDRENQPQHF. The gene calls are TRBV27 and TRBJ1-5, with D hard to call. The CDR3 totals 13 residues. V shed 5 bases and J shed 4 bases, with 9 bases lying between them. CDR1 MNHEY and CDR2 SMNVEV come from the germline V gene (reference sequence).

The rearrangement joins TRBV6-5 to TRBJ2-3; D is perhaps TRBD2 (6 bases). The V gene's germline CDR1 is MNHEY and CDR2 SVGAGI. V gave up 2 bases and J gave up 4 bases, with 10 bases separating them. This CDR3 comprises 14 residues. The DNA of the CDR3 is TGTGCCAGCAGTTACACTAGACTAGCAGATACGCAGTATTTT. Amino acid sequence: CASSYTRLADTQYF.

This chain uses TRBV30 with TRBJ1-5, with a weak D call TRBD1 (5 bases). The CDR3 extends over 14 amino acids. Trimming left V 4 bases short and J 6 bases short, with 16 bases between. From germline, CDR1 is GTSNPN and CDR2 SVGIG (reference sequence). CDR3 protein: CAWTDGGEAQPQHF. The CDR3 DNA reads as TGTGCCTGGACCGATGGAGGGGAGGCTCAGCCCCAGCATTTT.

The chain uses TRBV7-9 and TRBJ2-3, with 11 positions matching TRBD2. Germline V gives CDR1 SEHNR, CDR2 FQNEAQ (reference sequence). Unmatched junction bases numbered 11, after V lost 4 bases and J lost 5 bases. This CDR3 comprises 17 residues. The CDR3 reads CASSSKLAGVGLDTQYF. In DNA, the CDR3 is TGTGCCAGCAGCTCCAAACTAGCGGGAGTTGGGTTAGATACGCAGTATTTT.

This sequence joins TRBV19 and TRBJ2-7, with TRBD2 identical over 15 bases. The germline V gene encodes CDR1 LNHDA and CDR2 SQIVND (reference sequence). Trimming removed 4 bases from V and 3 bases from J; junction bases left unmatched: 4. This CDR3 spans 16 amino acids. The CDR3, as DNA: TGTGCCAGTAGTACCGGACTAGCGGGAGGGATCTACGAGCAGTACTTC. Translating gives CASSTGLAGGIYEQYF.

The rearrangement joins TRBV10-3 to TRBJ2-7; TRBD2 might be the D (5 bases). V lost 3 bases and J 2 bases, leaving 11 bases between the germline ends. The CDR3 is 14 amino acids. The germline V gene encodes CDR1 ENHRY and CDR2 SYGVKD. The CDR3 region is CAISDSGVPYEQYF. The CDR3 DNA reads as TGTGCCATCAGTGACTCCGGGGTACCCTACGAGCAGTACTTC.

The chain recombines TRBV6-1 with TRBJ1-2; D perhaps matches TRBD1 (6 bases). The CDR3 is made up of 12 amino acids. Germline assignment: CDR1 MNHNS and CDR2 SASEGT. The germline V and J ends were trimmed by 6 bases and 8 bases, with 13 bases remaining between them. The CDR3 here is CASRRQEDGYTF. In DNA, the CDR3 is TGTGCCAGCAGGCGACAGGAAGACGGCTACACCTTC.

This chain links TRBV6-6 with TRBJ2-3; 7 positions agree with TRBD2. The junction had 7 bases not matched to a gene; V was cut back by 6 bases and J by 4 bases. CDR1 MNHNY and CDR2 SVGAGI come from the germline V gene (reference sequence). The CDR3 sequence is 14 residues long. The CDR3 is CASRMTSMADTQYF. DNA of the CDR3: TGTGCCAGCAGGATGACTAGCATGGCAGATACGCAGTATTTT.

This sequence joins TRBV5-6 and TRBJ2-3, with D possibly called TRBD1 or TRBD2 (5 bases each). The germline V and J ends were trimmed by 7 bases and 14 bases, with 23 bases remaining between them. From germline, CDR1 is SGHDT and CDR2 YYEEEE. The CDR3 extends over 13 amino acids. The CDR3 DNA sequence: TGTGCCAGCGGAACACGACAGCCCGGGGCGCGGTATTTT. It codes for CASGTRQPGARYF.

J is TRBJ1-4 and V is TRBV9; 7 bases are shared with TRBD1. Germline-derived CDR1 and CDR2 are SGDLS and YYNGEE. CDR3 size: 12 residues. Germline trimming cut 3 bases from V and 14 bases from J; bases unmatched to any gene: 7. The CDR3: CASSARDSPLFF. CDR3 nucleotide sequence: TGTGCCAGCAGCGCGCGGGACAGTCCCCTGTTTTTT.

The chain carries TRBV30 and TRBJ1-4, with D perhaps matching TRBD1 (5 bases). CDR3 size: 15 residues. The ends were cut back, 1 base at V and 3 bases at J, with 12 bases in the middle. Per the germline V gene, CDR1 is GTSNPN and CDR2 is SVGIG (reference sequence). The CDR3 DNA reads TGTGCCTGGAGTGAGGGTGGAGGGGCTAATGAAAAACTGTTTTTT. Translation: CAWSEGGGANEKLFF.

The rearrangement links TRBV30 to TRBJ1-1; no firm D call. Germline CDR1 and CDR2: GTSNPN and SVGIG (reference sequence). CDR3 length: 12 residues. Trimming pared 4 bases from V and 7 bases from J, leaving 13 bases between. The CDR3 DNA reads TGTGCCTGGATCCCACCCAGCTATGAAGCTTTCTTT. Protein sequence: CAWIPPSYEAFF.

The rearrangement uses TRBV7-9 and TRBJ2-5, with TRBD2 as a possible D gene (5 bases). The CDR3 covers 15 residues. Trimming removed 5 bases at V and 3 bases at J, with 16 bases between. Germline V lookup: CDR1 SEHNR, CDR2 FQNEAQ (reference sequence). The CDR3 sequence is CASSLHGLHEETQYF. Here the CDR3 DNA reads TGTGCCAGCAGCCTCCATGGACTGCACGAAGAGACCCAGTACTTC. Combining the CDR3 with reference TRBV7-9 and TRBJ2-5 gives the whole variable domain DTGVSQNPRHKITKRGQNVTFRCDPISEHNRLYWYRQTLGQGPEFLTYFQNEAQLEKSRLLSDRFSAERPKGSFSTLEIQRTEQGDSAMYLCASSLHGLHEETQYFGPGTRLLVL.